This passage covers 15 T cell receptor beta chains from one sample sequenced in a study of shared clonotypes between healthy human individuals. Using immunoSEQ multiplex PCR, the repertoire was profiled, and TCRdb retains in-frame clones only, with some absent. The table has about 610,000 clones, more than 95% seen once. The sample taken for sequencing was naive CD4+ T cells sorted from blood. Subset of the sample: CD45RA+ positively selected. The receptors were sampled from a woman aged 25 to 39 in good health.

The chain combines TRBV30 with TRBJ1-2; D is unresolved. The CDR3 is made up of 13 amino acids. The V and J ends lost 0 bases and 5 bases respectively, with 10 bases between them. Germline lookup yields CDR1 GTSNPN and CDR2 SVGIG (reference sequence). CDR3 sequence: CAWSVLREYGYTF. The CDR3 nucleotides are TGTGCCTGGAGTGTACTTAGGGAATATGGCTACACCTTC.

The V and J genes are TRBV28 and TRBJ2-4; a possible D gene is TRBD2 (6 bases). Germline values: CDR1 MDHEN, CDR2 SYDVKM. Trimming removed 6 bases at V and 2 bases at J, with 14 bases between. The CDR3 extends over 15 amino acids. In nucleotides, the CDR3 is TGTGCCAGCAGGCCACTAGCTCCCTCCAAAAACATTCAGTACTTC. It is translated as CASRPLAPSKNIQYF.

The V and J genes are TRBV18 and TRBJ1-5; no clear D gene. The CDR3 loop spans 15 amino acids. Germline lookup yields CDR1 KGHSH and CDR2 LQKENI. V was shortened by 4 bases and J by 5 bases, with 15 bases between the two germline ends. The CDR3 nucleotides read TGTGCCAGCTCACGGACTGTTCTTGGAGATCAGCCCCAGCATTTT. Its protein is CASSRTVLGDQPQHF.

V gene TRBV5-1 combines with J gene TRBJ1-2; 7 positions agree with TRBD1. Germline V CDR1 and CDR2: SGHRS, YFSETQ. The CDR3 sequence is 16 residues long. Trimming cost V 0 bases and J 0 bases; bases outside gene matches: 5. The CDR3 coding sequence is TGCGCCAGCAGCTTGGTGACAGGGCGGGCTAACTATGGCTACACCTTC. It codes for CASSLVTGRANYGYTF.

The CDR3 reads CASSQPGLAGGQGSYEQYF. CDR3 sequence (DNA): TGCGCCAGCAGCCAGCCGGGACTAGCGGGAGGGCAGGGCTCCTACGAGCAGTACTTC. The chain couples TRBV4-1 to TRBJ2-7, with TRBD2 identical over 16 bases. Germline values: CDR1 MGHRA, CDR2 YSYEKL. This CDR3 spans 19 amino acids. Trimming cost V 3 bases and J 0 bases; bases outside gene matches: 8.

V usage is TRBV5-6 and J usage is TRBJ2-5; maybe TRBD2 (5 bases). This CDR3 is 14 amino acids long. The germline V and J ends were trimmed by 4 bases and 5 bases, with 15 bases remaining between them. Per the germline V gene, CDR1 is SGHDT and CDR2 is YYEEEE. The CDR3: CASSPFSGLETQYF. In DNA form, the CDR3 reads TGTGCCAGCAGCCCGTTCAGCGGATTGGAGACCCAGTACTTC.

The chain is built from TRBV10-2 and TRBJ1-4; D uncertain. The ends were cut back, 4 bases at V and 8 bases at J, with 11 bases in the middle. The CDR3 has 13 residues. Germline values: CDR1 WSHSY, CDR2 SAAADI. This chain's CDR3 is CASSGTVREKLFF. The CDR3 DNA sequence: TGCGCCAGCAGTGGAACGGTCAGGGAAAAACTGTTTTTT.

The CDR3 loop reads CASSAGVSGNTIYF. The CDR3 DNA sequence: TGTGCCAGCAGTGCGGGCGTCTCTGGAAACACCATATATTTT. The J gene is TRBJ1-3, the V gene TRBV6-1, with D uncertain. V lost 4 bases, J lost 0 bases, and 7 bases lay in between. CDR1 MNHNS and CDR2 SASEGT come from the germline V gene. The CDR3 totals 14 residues.

As DNA, the CDR3 is TGTGCCAGCAGTGACTACAGGGCTGGCAATCAGCCCCAGCATTTT. Protein product: CASSDYRAGNQPQHF. The chain joins TRBV6-1 to TRBJ1-5; TRBD1 might be the D (6 bases). Germline V gene lookup returns CDR1 MNHNS and CDR2 SASEGT. This CDR3 is built from 15 residues. The V gene lost 3 bases and the J gene lost 2 bases, with 11 bases spanning the gap.

The chain has TRBV30 and TRBJ1-1; a possible D gene is TRBD1 (6 bases). The germline gives CDR1 GTSNPN, CDR2 SVGIG (reference sequence). There are 14 residues in the CDR3. The germline V and J ends were trimmed by 4 bases and 4 bases, with 16 bases remaining between them. The CDR3: CAWIVKGVITEAFF. The CDR3 DNA follows: TGTGCCTGGATTGTAAAGGGGGTAATCACTGAAGCTTTCTTT.

Notes on this clone: Other DNA sequences in this sample translate to the same CDR3. The chain carries TRBV5-1 and TRBJ2-5, with 9 bases fitting TRBD1. J was trimmed by 1 base and V by 0 bases; bases with no gene match: 1. The CDR3 loop spans 15 amino acids. In germline, CDR1 is SGHRS, CDR2 YFSETQ. The CDR3 DNA reads TGCGCCAGCAGCTTGGACAGGGGGCTCCAAGAGACCCAGTACTTC. As protein: CASSLDRGLQETQYF.

The V and J genes are TRBV6-1 and TRBJ2-3; 10 bases agree with TRBD2. The CDR3 sequence is 14 residues long. Looked up from germline, CDR1 is MNHNS and CDR2 is SASEGT. Losses at the gene ends were 6 bases for V and 1 base for J; bases not matched to a gene: 1. The CDR3 DNA follows: TGTGCCAGCAGCGGGACTAGCGGCACAGATACGCAGTATTTT. Translation gives CASSGTSGTDTQYF.

This chain connects TRBV2 to TRBJ2-1, with 8 bases aligning to TRBD2. V lost 3 bases and J lost 2; bases outside the gene matches: 15. CDR1 and CDR2 from the germline V gene are SNHLY and FYNNEI. The CDR3 covers 19 residues. The CDR3 here is CASSDLRLATRDTYNEQFF. The CDR3 nucleotides read TGTGCCAGCAGTGATCTGAGACTAGCGACTCGAGACACCTACAATGAGCAGTTCTTC.

This chain joins TRBV5-1 and TRBJ2-7; D is ambiguous. CDR3 length equals 13 residues. Germline V lookup: CDR1 SGHRS, CDR2 YFSETQ. Trimming stripped 0 bases from V and 7 bases from J, with 11 bases between. The chain's CDR3 is CASSLETIIEQYF. The DNA for the CDR3 is TGCGCCAGCAGCTTGGAAACGATTATAGAGCAGTACTTC. Full variable domain (missing parts from reference TRBV5-1 and TRBJ2-7): KAGVTQTPRYLIKTRGQQVTLSCSPISGHRSVSWYQQTPGQGLQFLFEYFSETQRNKGNFPGRFSGRQFSNSRSEMNVSTLELGDSALYLCASSLETIIEQYFGPGTRLTVT.

The rearrangement joins TRBV7-2 to TRBJ1-2; 7 bases match TRBD1. The CDR3 extends over 15 amino acids. CDR1 is SGHTA, CDR2 FQGNSA, per germline. The ends lost 5 bases at V and 8 bases at J; junction bases unmatched: 14. CDR3 coding DNA: TGTGCCAGCAGCCCAGGGGACAGTCTCATTCGGGGCTACACCTTC. Protein: CASSPGDSLIRGYTF.